The clone carrying this T cell receptor beta chain turned up a few times. Antigen: not known. The sample is drawn from a study of identical twins. Study-level findings and limits: Whereas memory repertoires showed no such difference, abundant cord blood beta clonotypes carried fewer insertions.

The germline CDR1 and CDR2 sequences are SNHLY and FYNNEI. V was pared by 3 bases and J by 7 bases, with 15 bases between. The CDR3 consists of 14 residues. TCRdb called the 5' RACE reads again in MiXCR, with one record for every CDR3 protein. This table has about 890,000 distinct CDR3 sequences, about 12% appearing once. These data also formed part of another study, on yellow fever vaccine responses in identical twins. That work adds: Twins reportedly showed a vaccine T cell response that seemed partly convergent and partly personalized.

The rearrangement joins TRBV2 to TRBJ1-2; a weak D match, TRBD1 (5 bases). The receptor was derived from a young woman in good health. Sequenced sample: PBMCs. CDR3 coding DNA: TGTGCCAGCAGTGATTCGGGACGGAACATTGGCTACACCTTC. Its translation: CASSDSGRNIGYTF.